This T cell receptor (beta chain) appears in the sequencing data of a study of blood T cell repertoires in COVID-19. For the study at large: Acute-phase and convalescent COVID-19 samples originated in the United States, Italy and Spain. From T cells, B-cell-depleted T cells, or PBMCs came the material, which was cDNA or gDNA.

Patients from Seattle were sampled longitudinally, starting during active infection. In the original workflow: Nucleated cell counts were estimated from reference gene primer amplification. The table came from immunoSEQ multiplex PCR; TCRdb's copy has only in-frame clones and leaves some out. D and trimming come from the DNA, and the V and J calls and clone size come from that table. The data show 250,000 to 400,000 clones, about 91% seen once. The CDR3 sequence is 18 residues long. With V trimmed by 2 bases and J by 3 bases, 12 bases remained unmatched. From germline, CDR1 is LGHNA and CDR2 YSLEER. The origin of this receptor is a woman aged 30 to 39 with COVID-19, enrolled during active disease. The sequencing input was peripheral blood. V gene TRBV4-3 combines with J gene TRBJ2-3, with 9 bases fitting TRBD2. CDR3 sequence reads: CASSQSTSGHWVTDTQYF. The CDR3 nucleotides are TGCGCCAGCAGCCAATCGACTAGCGGCCATTGGGTGACAGATACGCAGTATTTT.